This T cell receptor beta chain is from a study of blood T cell repertoires in COVID-19 (dated by TCRdb to the early 2020s). Turning to the overall study: Collaborator samples came from the United States, Italy and Spain and covered acute and convalescent phases of COVID-19. A de-identified subject ID, COVID-19 status, age in years and sex were almost always included in the sample metadata. Where available, HLA class I and class II types were obtained from metadata supplied by the sample provider rather than from assay-based typing. Subjects who had been exposed to COVID-19, were actively infected with it, or had recovered from it provided the deeply sampled blood TCRbeta repertoires that made up the dataset. The samples were drawn from two sources: the first 160 participants of the ongoing ImmuneRACE study, and 1,254 subjects contributed by 6 global collaborators. The repertoires were released in a freely available public database intended as a resource for research on the immune response to SARS-CoV-2. The material from the prospective study consisted of cDNA or gDNA derived from T cells, B-cell-depleted T cells, or PBMCs.

The germline V gene yields SGDLS for CDR1 and YYNGEE for CDR2. V sheds 2 bases and J sheds 2 bases, leaving 13 bases between their ends. There are 15 amino acids in the CDR3, from cysteine to phenylalanine inclusive. The entry retains the CDR3 DNA only, 45 bases that are in frame from base 1. The immunoSEQ Assay, a bias-controlled multiplex PCR, was used to amplify TCRbeta CDR3 regions from genomic DNA. Concerning the study's data processing: The number of nucleated cells in each sample was estimated by amplification of reference gene primers within the assay. To quantify the absolute abundance of each unique TCRbeta CDR3 rearrangement, sequence reads were collapsed and filtered. Productive Simpson clonality was computed per sample as the square root of Simpson's diversity index over productive rearrangements. TCRdb obtained this table from immuneACCESS and retained in-frame rearrangements with V and J assigned. These tables miss some clones; where compared with another copy, unresolved V genes account for less than half of the shortfall, and the remainder is unexplained. The V and J calls and clone size are taken from that table; D and trimming were inferred from the DNA. The sample includes some 110,000 clones, with around four fifths observed a single time. Roughly a fifth of the sample goes to the ten largest clones.

Collaborating institutions collected whole blood in K2EDTA tubes following their own protocols. For TCRbeta analysis, collaborators shipped samples in one of three forms: frozen whole blood, isolated PBMCs, or DNA extracted from either of those sample types. Remarks on this clone: The target of this receptor is not known. There are no base qualities to consult, and no much larger clone falls within one base.

Overall results and qualifications from the work: The quantity of clinical and demographic metadata differed by source and by participant and was supplied without curation.

The material sequenced was peripheral blood. The V and J genes are TRBV9 and TRBJ1-1; TRBD1 might be the D gene, on 5 matching bases. This TCR derives from a woman between 70 and 85 years old with acute or convalescent COVID-19. CDR3 sequence: CASSVGGGTNTEAFF. The DNA is TGTGCCAGCAGCGTGGGCGGGGGTACTAACACTGAAGCTTTCTTT.